The 14 T cell receptor beta chains reported below all come from one sample, sequenced in a study of molecular identifiers for immune sequencing clone quantification. TCRdb reprocessed the PCR reads via MiXCR and lists one record per CDR3 protein. The sample holds 85,000 to 95,000 distinct CDR3 sequences, 15% to 20% seen once. The sequenced sample was naive CD8+ T cells from blood, with Jurkat cell RNA spiked in. Subset: FACS-sorted CD8+CD4-CCR7+CD45RA+ naive T cells. These receptors all come from a human donor in good health. Some libraries in this study had Jurkat cell RNA spiked in.

This clonotype was observed at least ten times. The chain joins TRBV12-3 or TRBV12-4 to TRBJ2-3; unclear D gene. Trimming stripped 6 bases from V and 0 bases from J, with 7 bases between. The CDR3 has 13 amino acids. CDR3 nucleotides: TGTGCCAGCAGGCCGCCGAGCACAGATACGCAGTATTTT. It encodes CASRPPSTDTQYF.

The chain recombines TRBV20-1 with TRBJ2-7; D may be TRBD1 (5 bases). Deletions cut 5 bases from V and 0 bases from J, with 11 bases between. CDR3 size: 13 residues. Germline V gene sequence: CDR1 DFQATT, CDR2 SNEGSKA (reference sequence). The CDR3 is CSASSTDSYEQYF. CDR3 bases: TGCAGTGCTTCGTCGACAGACTCCTACGAGCAGTACTTC.

To note about this clonotype: This could be a read error, since a much larger clone is one nucleotide away. The V gene is TRBV7-7, the J gene TRBJ2-2, with a tentative D call TRBD1 (6 bases). This CDR3 is 17 amino acids long. Germline V gene sequence: CDR1 SSHAT, CDR2 FNYEAQ (reference sequence). In DNA, the CDR3 is TGTGCTAGCAGCCTAAGCGGCAGGGGCGAGGACACCGGGGAGCTGTTTTTT. As protein: CASSLSGRGEDTGELFF.

This clonotype has at least ten counts. The chain recombines TRBV25-1 with TRBJ2-3, with unresolved D. Germline V gene sequence: CDR1 MGHDK, CDR2 SYGVNS. The V gene lost 2 bases and the J gene lost 3 bases, with 15 bases spanning the gap. CDR3 length: 16 residues. The CDR3 region has the DNA TGTGCCAGCAGTGAAAGGAAGCATTATGTTACAGATACGCAGTATTTT. Its translation: CASSERKHYVTDTQYF.

This clonotype was observed at least ten times. The rearrangement joins TRBV19 to TRBJ2-7; 7 bases map to TRBD2. The CDR3 has 15 residues. V trimming: 0 bases; J trimming: 2 bases; junction bases outside the gene matches: 4. From germline, CDR1 is LNHDA and CDR2 SQIVND (reference sequence). This CDR3 reads CASSIEASGAYEQYF. Here the CDR3 DNA reads TGTGCCAGTAGTATAGAGGCTAGCGGAGCCTACGAGCAGTACTTC. The full variable domain, its missing parts supplied by reference TRBV19 and TRBJ2-7, is DGGITQSPKYLFRKEGQNVTLSCEQNLNHDAMYWYRQDPGQGLRLIYYSQIVNDFQKGDIAEGYSVSREKKESFPLTVTSAQKNPTAFYLCASSIEASGAYEQYFGPGTRLTVT.

This clonotype was observed many times. The chain joins TRBV6-5 to TRBJ2-1; 11 bases line up with TRBD2. V shed 9 bases and J 6 bases; nucleotides not matched to a gene: 13. CDR3 length: 16 residues. Per the germline V gene, CDR1 is MNHEY and CDR2 is SVGAGI. The CDR3 DNA follows: TGTGCCAGTGCAGACCTTAGCGGGGGGGCCGGCAATGAGCAGTTCTTC. Translation: CASADLSGGAGNEQFF.

Here the CDR3 DNA reads TGTGCCAGCCTTTTGGGACAGGGAGGCACCGGGGAGCTGTTTTTT. Its translation is CASLLGQGGTGELFF. V gene TRBV19 combines with J gene TRBJ2-2; 9 bases line up with TRBD1. The germline V gene has CDR1 LNHDA and CDR2 SQIVND (reference sequence). The CDR3 contains 15 residues. V was clipped by 9 bases and J by 4 bases; unmatched bases: 9.

This clonotype was picked up many times. V and J are TRBV20-1 and TRBJ1-2, with unresolved D. The CDR3 extends over 15 amino acids. V was trimmed by 0 bases and J by 5 bases, leaving 16 bases between them. Germline assignment: CDR1 DFQATT and CDR2 SNEGSKA (reference sequence). The CDR3 reads CSARDFIDREYGYTF. CDR3 coding DNA: TGCAGTGCTAGAGATTTCATTGACCGGGAATATGGCTACACCTTC.

Turning to this clonotype: This may arise from a read error, as a much more abundant clone is one base away. This chain uses TRBV20-1 with TRBJ1-1; D ambiguous. Per the germline V gene, CDR1 is DFQATT and CDR2 is SNEGSKA (reference sequence). This CDR3 region has 12 residues. The CDR3 nucleotides are TGCAGTGTTAGAGATTTAGCCCCCCAAGCTTTCTTT. Translation: CSVRDLAPQAFF.

V gene TRBV28 combines with J gene TRBJ2-7, with no clear D. Per germline, CDR1 MDHEN and CDR2 SYDVKM. The CDR3 contains 15 residues. Between the trimmed V and J ends, which lost 5 bases and 2 bases, there was a span of 16 bases. In DNA, the CDR3 is TGTGCCAGCAGTCTCACGGGCCAAATAACCTACGAGCAGTACTTC. Protein sequence: CASSLTGQITYEQYF.

The table lists this clonotype with a few counts. The rearrangement links TRBV5-5 to TRBJ1-2; D unresolved. V shed 0 bases and J shed 6 bases, with 6 bases lying between them. The CDR3 covers 12 residues. Germline V gene data show CDR1 as SGHKS and CDR2 as YYEKEE (reference sequence). CDR3 amino acids: CASSLAFDGYTF. DNA of the CDR3: TGTGCCAGCAGCTTGGCGTTCGATGGCTACACCTTC.

As regards this clonotype: A read error may be the cause here, since a much bigger clone is one base away. This rearrangement joins TRBV9 to TRBJ2-2; tentatively, D is TRBD1 (6 bases). The V gene's germline CDR1 is SGDLS and CDR2 YYNGEE. The CDR3 is 15 residues long. The CDR3 DNA sequence: TGTGCCAGCAGCGCGACGTGGGACACTACCGGGGCGCTGTTTTTT. The encoded protein is CASSATWDTTGALFF.

This clonotype was found many times. The rearrangement joins TRBV7-9 to TRBJ2-7; no clear D. The V end was cut by 3 bases, the J end by 5 bases, with 14 bases between. CDR1 and CDR2 from the germline V gene are SEHNR and FQNEAQ (reference sequence). This CDR3 region has 14 residues. CDR3 residues: CASSFPAQPHEQYF. The CDR3 nucleotides read TGTGCCAGCAGCTTCCCAGCCCAGCCGCACGAGCAGTACTTC. Full variable domain (outside the CDR3, taken from reference TRBV7-9 and TRBJ2-7): DTGVSQNPRHKITKRGQNVTFRCDPISEHNRLYWYRQTLGQGPEFLTYFQNEAQLEKSRLLSDRFSAERPKGSFSTLEIQRTEQGDSAMYLCASSFPAQPHEQYFGPGTRLTVT.

This clonotype has ten or more counts. The V call is TRBV7-8, the J call TRBJ2-3; the D gene could be TRBD1 or TRBD2 (5 bases each). Germline loops: CDR1 SGHVS, CDR2 FQNEAQ. CDR3 length: 15 residues. V was cut by 5 bases and J by 3 bases, with 15 bases left in between. DNA of the CDR3: TGTGCCAGCAGCCCCCGGGACCCAAGGACAGATACGCAGTATTTT. This translates into CASSPRDPRTDTQYF.